This TCR beta chain was sequenced in a study of T cells after yellow fever vaccination. Study at large: Some fractions had low cell numbers, and these were prepared with SMART-Seq v4 Ultra Low Input.

On this clonotype itself: The antigen is unknown.

CDR1 and CDR2 (germline): SQVTM, ANQGSEA. CDR3 length: 13 residues. V lost 7 bases and J lost 7, with 19 bases in between. General study results and limits: Subsequent to the booster, the majority of primary-vaccination clones reappeared (around 96% CD4, approximately 85% CD8). Secondary responses were weaker yet peaked faster, day 5 versus 15.

TCRdb independently ran MiXCR on the 5' RACE reads; one entry per CDR3 protein. The data hold approximately 610,000 distinct CDR3 sequences, with about a sixth observed a single time. The source of this sequence is a man between 18 and 29 years old who received the YFV17D yellow fever vaccine. The chain combines TRBV29-1 with TRBJ1-2; D ambiguous. The specimen comprised PBMCs, sampled less than 6 days after the first yellow fever vaccination. This CDR3 is CSAGRAARGGYTF. CDR3 in DNA: TGCAGCGCCGGGCGGGCTGCCCGTGGTGGCTACACCTTC. The full variable domain, rest sourced from reference TRBV29-1 and TRBJ1-2, is SAVISQKPSRDICQRGTSLTIQCQVDSQVTMMFWYRQQPGQSLTLIATANQGSEATYESGFVIDKFPISRPNLTFSTLTVSNMSPEDSSIYLCSAGRAARGGYTFGSGTRLTVV.